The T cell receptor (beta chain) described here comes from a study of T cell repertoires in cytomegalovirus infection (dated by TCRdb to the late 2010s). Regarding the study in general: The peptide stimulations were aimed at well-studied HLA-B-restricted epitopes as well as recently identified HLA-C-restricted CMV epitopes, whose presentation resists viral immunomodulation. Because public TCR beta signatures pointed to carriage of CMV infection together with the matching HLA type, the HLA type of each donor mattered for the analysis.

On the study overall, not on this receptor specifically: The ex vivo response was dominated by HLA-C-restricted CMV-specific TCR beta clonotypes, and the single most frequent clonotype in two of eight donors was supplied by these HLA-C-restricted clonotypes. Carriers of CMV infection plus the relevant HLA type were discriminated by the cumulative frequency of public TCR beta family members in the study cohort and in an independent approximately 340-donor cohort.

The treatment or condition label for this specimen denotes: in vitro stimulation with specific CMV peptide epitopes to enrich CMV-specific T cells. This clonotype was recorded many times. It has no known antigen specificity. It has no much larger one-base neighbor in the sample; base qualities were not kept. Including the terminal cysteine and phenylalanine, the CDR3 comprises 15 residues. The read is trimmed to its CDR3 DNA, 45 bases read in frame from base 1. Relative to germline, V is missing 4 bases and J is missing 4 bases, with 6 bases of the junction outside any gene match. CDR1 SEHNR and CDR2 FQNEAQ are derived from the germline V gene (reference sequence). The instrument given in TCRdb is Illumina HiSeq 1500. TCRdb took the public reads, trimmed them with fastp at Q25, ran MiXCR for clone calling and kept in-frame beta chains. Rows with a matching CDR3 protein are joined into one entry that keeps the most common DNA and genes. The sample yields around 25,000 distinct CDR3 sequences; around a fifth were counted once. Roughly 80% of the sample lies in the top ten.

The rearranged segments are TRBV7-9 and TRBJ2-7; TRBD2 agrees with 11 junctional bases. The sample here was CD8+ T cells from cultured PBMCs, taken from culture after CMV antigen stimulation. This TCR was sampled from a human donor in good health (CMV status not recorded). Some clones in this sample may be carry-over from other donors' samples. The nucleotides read TGTGCCAGCAGCTCGACTAGCGGGAAACGGTACGAGCAGTACTTC. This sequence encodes CASSSTSGKRYEQYF.